This TCR beta chain was documented in a study of blood T cell repertoires in COVID-19. Overall study: In each case, the material was cDNA or gDNA derived from T cells, B-cell-depleted T cells, or PBMCs.

Per the study methods: Nucleated cell number was recorded as an estimate derived from reference gene primer amplification. The data were produced by immunoSEQ multiplex PCR, yet TCRdb's version contains in-frame clones alone and is incomplete. V, J and clone size reflect that table, while D and trimming were determined from the DNA. The sample has under 100,000 clones; more than 65% are singletons. V was trimmed by 2 bases and J by 6 bases, leaving 8 bases between them. This CDR3 spans 13 amino acids. Germline V lookup: CDR1 LGHDT, CDR2 YNNKEL (reference sequence). This chain links TRBV3-1 (or the pseudogene TRBV3-2) with TRBJ2-1; D remains ambiguous. The sample was peripheral blood. The TCR sequence derives from an elderly man with active or convalescent COVID-19. In DNA, the CDR3 is TGTGCCAGCAGCCAAAGCTTCGGCAATGAGCAGTTCTTC. Translation gives CASSQSFGNEQFF.